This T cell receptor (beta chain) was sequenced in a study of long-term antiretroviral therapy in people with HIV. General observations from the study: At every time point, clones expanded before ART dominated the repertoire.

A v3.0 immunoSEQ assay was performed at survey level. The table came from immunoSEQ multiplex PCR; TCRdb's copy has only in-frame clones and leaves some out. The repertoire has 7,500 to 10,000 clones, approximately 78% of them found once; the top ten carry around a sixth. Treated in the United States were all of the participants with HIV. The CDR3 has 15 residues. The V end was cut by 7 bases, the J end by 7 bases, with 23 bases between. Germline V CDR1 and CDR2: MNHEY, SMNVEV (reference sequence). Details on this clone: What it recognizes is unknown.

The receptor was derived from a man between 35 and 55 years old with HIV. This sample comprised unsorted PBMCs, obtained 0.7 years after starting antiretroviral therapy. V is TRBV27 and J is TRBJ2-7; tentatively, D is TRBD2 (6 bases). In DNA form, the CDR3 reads TGTGCCAGCACCAAACGGGAGAACTTTATAGGGGAGCAGTACTTC. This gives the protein CASTKRENFIGEQYF.